These 12 T cell receptor beta chains were all obtained from the same sample, sequenced in a study of T cell changes during pregnancy in multiple sclerosis. Sequencing used immunoSEQ multiplex PCR; TCRdb keeps in-frame clones, though not all of them. The profile shows 40,000 to 60,000 clones, approximately 94% of them singletons. Sequenced material: CD8+ T cells from peripheral blood mononuclear cells, taken before pregnancy. The receptors were sampled from a female donor with multiple sclerosis, enrolled in a pregnancy study.

V gene TRBV29-1 combines with J gene TRBJ1-5; the D gene is possibly TRBD1 (5 bases). Trimming removed 2 bases from V and 0 bases from J, with 14 bases in between. CDR3 length: 16 amino acids. Germline lookup yields CDR1 SQVTM and CDR2 ANQGSEA. Here the CDR3 DNA reads TGCAGCGTTGAAAGGGGCAAAGGACGTAGCAATCAGCCCCAGCATTTT. This codes for CSVERGKGRSNQPQHF.

The chain uses TRBV7-3 and TRBJ1-1, with D uncertain. V gave up 3 bases and J gave up 5 bases, with 13 bases separating them. CDR1 and CDR2 from the germline V gene are SGHTA and FQGTGA. The CDR3 runs to 14 residues. The CDR3 bases are TGTGCCAGCAGCTTCTTCATCCCGGGTACTGAAGCTTTCTTT. This gives the protein CASSFFIPGTEAFF. Looking up the rest from reference TRBV7-3 and TRBJ1-1 gives the full variable domain: GAGVSQTPSNKVTEKGKYVELRCDPISGHTALYWYRQSLGQGPEFLIYFQGTGAADDSGLPNDRFFAVRPEGSVSTLKIQRTERGDSAVYLCASSFFIPGTEAFFGQGTRLTVV.

The gene calls are TRBV19 and TRBJ2-4, with D possibly being TRBD1 (6 bases). V lost 5 bases to trimming and J lost 9 bases, with 11 bases between them. From germline, CDR1 is LNHDA and CDR2 SQIVND (reference sequence). The CDR3 is made up of 12 amino acids. The CDR3 region has the DNA TGTGCCAGTAGTCCACAGGGAGCCATTCAGTACTTC. Protein: CASSPQGAIQYF.

The chain has TRBV5-1 and TRBJ2-7; 9 bases are a match to TRBD1. Germline CDR1 is SGHRS and CDR2 is YFSETQ. J was trimmed by 0 bases and V by 5 bases; bases with no gene match: 6. This CDR3 has 15 amino acids. The CDR3 spells CASRLPGQGSYEQYF. The DNA for the CDR3 is TGCGCCAGCAGATTACCGGGACAGGGCTCCTACGAGCAGTACTTC.

This clone was found a few times. The chain joins TRBV9 to TRBJ1-2; D unclear. Trimming cost V 0 bases and J 8 bases, with 11 bases left between them. Germline loops: CDR1 SGDLS, CDR2 YYNGEE. The CDR3 runs 13 residues. The CDR3 protein is CASSVGGAEGYTF. The DNA of the CDR3 is TGTGCCAGCAGCGTAGGTGGAGCAGAGGGCTACACCTTC.

The V call is TRBV28, the J call TRBJ1-5; no firm D call. The CDR3 spans 14 residues. The germline gives CDR1 MDHEN, CDR2 SYDVKM. Trimming took 4 bases from V and 0 from J, leaving 7 bases between them. The CDR3 DNA reads TGTGCCAGCAGTTCCCCTTATAGCAATCAGCCCCAGCATTTT. Protein sequence: CASSSPYSNQPQHF.

The count of this clone is one. The chain recombines TRBV4-1 with TRBJ2-2, with D unresolved. The length of the CDR3 is 14 residues. V was trimmed by 4 bases and J by 1 base, leaving 7 bases between them. Germline CDR1 MGHRA, CDR2 YSYEKL. CDR3 sequence (DNA): TGCGCCAGCAGCCGATCTAGGAACACCGGGGAGCTGTTTTTT. Translation: CASSRSRNTGELFF.

This chain links TRBV30 with TRBJ1-1; 7 bases map to TRBD1. J lost 0 bases, V lost 3 bases, and 4 bases had no gene match. The CDR3 sequence is 14 residues long. Germline V gene sequence: CDR1 GTSNPN, CDR2 SVGIG (reference sequence). CDR3: CAWSRDSMNTEAFF. The CDR3 nucleotides read TGTGCCTGGAGCCGGGACAGTATGAACACTGAAGCTTTCTTT.

The chain uses TRBV19 and TRBJ1-2, with D hard to call. CDR1 is LNHDA, CDR2 SQIVND, per germline (reference sequence). Trimming cost V 1 base and J 2 bases, with 20 bases left between them. The CDR3 loop spans 18 amino acids. In nucleotides, the CDR3 is TGTGCCAGTAGTATAGCCCTTTTTGGAAGAGGAGAAAACTATGGCTACACCTTC. It is translated as CASSIALFGRGENYGYTF.

The chain has TRBV27 and TRBJ1-2; 7 bases fit TRBD1. CDR1 is MNHEY, CDR2 SMNVEV, per germline (reference sequence). V was pared by 2 bases and J by 6 bases, with 9 bases of the junction left unmatched. The CDR3 spans 15 residues. The CDR3 region has the DNA TGTGCCAGCAGTTTAAGCACAGGGGCCTCCGATGGCTACACCTTC. Translated, it gives CASSLSTGASDGYTF.

The CDR3 loop is CSVERDSPSGNTIYF. The CDR3 DNA follows: TGCAGCGTTGAAAGGGACAGCCCCTCTGGAAACACCATATATTTT. V is TRBV29-1 and J is TRBJ1-3; 7 bases match TRBD1. This CDR3 has 15 residues. V lost 2 bases to trimming and J lost 0 bases; unmatched junction nucleotides: 4. Looked up from germline, CDR1 is SQVTM and CDR2 is ANQGSEA.

The V call is TRBV4-1, the J call TRBJ2-1; 9 nucleotides align to TRBD1. Looked up from germline, CDR1 is MGHRA and CDR2 is YSYEKL. This CDR3 has 16 amino acids. Germline trimming cut 4 bases from V and 7 bases from J; bases unmatched to any gene: 11. This chain's CDR3 is CASSPSPGQGGNEQFF. DNA for the CDR3: TGCGCCAGCAGCCCTTCTCCGGGACAGGGTGGTAATGAGCAGTTCTTC.